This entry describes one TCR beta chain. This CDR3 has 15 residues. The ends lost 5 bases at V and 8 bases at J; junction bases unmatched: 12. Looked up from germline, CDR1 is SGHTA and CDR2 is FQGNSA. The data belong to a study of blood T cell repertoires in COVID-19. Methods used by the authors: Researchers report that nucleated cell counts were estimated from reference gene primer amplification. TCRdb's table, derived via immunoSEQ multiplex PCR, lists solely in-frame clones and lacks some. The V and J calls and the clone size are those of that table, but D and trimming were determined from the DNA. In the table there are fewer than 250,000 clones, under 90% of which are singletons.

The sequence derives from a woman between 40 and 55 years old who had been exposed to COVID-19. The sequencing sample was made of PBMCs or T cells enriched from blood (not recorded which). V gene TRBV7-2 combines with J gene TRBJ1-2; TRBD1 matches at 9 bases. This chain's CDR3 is CASSPRLGGQGGYTF. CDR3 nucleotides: TGTGCCAGCAGCCCACGCCTTGGGGGACAGGGAGGCTACACCTTC. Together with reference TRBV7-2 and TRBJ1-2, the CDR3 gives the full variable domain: GAGVSQSPSNKVTEKGKDVELRCDPISGHTALYWYRQSLGQGLEFLIYFQGNSAPDKSGLPSDRFSAERTGGSVSTLTIQRTQQEDSAVYLCASSPRLGGQGGYTFGSGTRLTVV.